This record covers a single T cell receptor (beta chain). The count of this clone is one. The antigen it recognizes is unknown. It has no much larger one-base neighbor in the sample; base qualities were not kept. The sample is drawn from a study of OX40 agonist ivuxolimab in advanced cancers. For context, the study as a whole: The costimulatory receptor OX40 (CD134) was targeted by ivuxolimab, a fully human IgG2 agonistic monoclonal antibody. Intravenous ivuxolimab was administered to patients every 2 weeks at six dose levels: 0.01, 0.1, 0.3, 1.5, 3 and 10 mg/kg. Among the roughly 52 dose-escalation patients, around 20 had hepatocellular carcinoma, some 15 melanoma, 9 renal cell carcinoma and 9 head and neck cancer. The dose-escalation cohort was about 86% male with a mean age of around 62 years, ranging from roughly 20 to 80. Patients were allowed to have had prior anti-PD-1, anti-PD-L1 or anti-CTLA-4 therapy, and approximately 37% of the dose-escalation patients had been treated with checkpoint inhibitors. Partial responses occurred in three dose-escalation patients, of whom one had hepatocellular carcinoma and two had cutaneous melanoma. The point of sequencing TCRbeta in the periphery was to test whether ivuxolimab changed TCR sequence diversity and drove clonal T-cell expansion. The paper covers the monotherapy dose-escalation part of the phase I ivuxolimab trial, which included N ≈ 50 patients. Broad study findings and their caveats: In the 0.1-3.0 mg/kg groups, partial responders were among the patients with the lowest normalized peripheral clonal expansion, particularly in CD8+ T cells. After ivuxolimab, CD8+ T cells had more expanded clones than CD4+ T cells on average. At doses of 0.1 to 3.0 mg/kg, clonal expansion of both CD4+ and CD8+ T cells in blood was seen between baseline and week 6. Antigen specificity was not determined for the clonally expanded peripheral T cells. Low levels of normalized T-cell clonal expansion were also seen in some patients who did not respond.

Genomic DNA was isolated from the sorted cells so that the TCRbeta CDR3 region could be sequenced. The immunoSEQ Assay was used to sequence the TCRbeta CDR3 regions. TCRdb holds this immuneACCESS table with in-frame rearrangements only. Some clones are missing; in checked studies, unresolved V genes explain under half, and the rest has no known cause. The sample table holds about 66,000 clones, of which around 90% were seen once. The ten largest clonotypes hold about 0.3% of the sample. The CDR3 measures 13 amino acids from cysteine to phenylalanine. Only CDR3 DNA remains: 39 bases, in frame from the first base. CDR1 and CDR2 are drawn from the germline V gene: SQVTM, ANQGSEA. The germline V and J ends show losses of 7 bases and 1 base respectively, and no gene match explains 2 bases of the junction. Patients with autoimmune disease history or receiving systemic immunosuppression were excluded from the trial. Peripheral blood for TCR sequencing was collected from all dose cohorts at baseline, on cycle 4 day 1, and on cycle 7 day 1. The samples were taken from a phase I, first-in-human, multicenter, open-label dose-escalation trial of ivuxolimab. The trial enrolled adults with locally advanced or metastatic head and neck squamous cell, hepatocellular, melanoma or renal cell carcinoma. Before TCR sequencing, CD4+ and CD8+ T cells were separately sorted from peripheral blood.

This sample comprised CD4+ or CD8+ T cells sorted from blood, obtained in a trial of the OX40 agonist ivuxolimab. The clonotype comes from an adult with an advanced solid tumor such as melanoma, head and neck, liver or kidney cancer. The chain joins TRBV29-1 to TRBJ1-1; TRBD1 agrees with 11 junctional bases. The CDR3 is CSAGTGGNTEAFF. The DNA sequence is TGCAGCGCTGGGACAGGGGGGAACACTGAAGCTTTCTTT. Full variable domain (CDR3 extended with the reference TRBV29-1 and TRBJ1-1 proteins): SAVISQKPSRDICQRGTSLTIQCQVDSQVTMMFWYRQQPGQSLTLIATANQGSEATYESGFVIDKFPISRPNLTFSTLTVSNMSPEDSSIYLCSAGTGGNTEAFFGQGTRLTVV.